This TCR beta chain was sequenced for a study of cytomegalovirus exposure and HLA in healthy donors (TCRdb year 2017). In terms of the full investigation: An earlier analysis of a few hundred of the donors reported about 280 Gb of sequence data and 117 million unique TCR beta sequences obtained from approximately 180 million T cells. An early release that covered several hundred HLA-typed donors contained approximately 300 gigabases of sequencing data and 70 million to 100 million unique TCR sequences. Of the 350 to 450 genotyped donors, roughly 80% fell in the genetic ancestry cluster associated with self-reported Caucasian donors. The study was designed to test whether signatures of past pathogen exposure could be identified by cataloging public T cell receptors. The study used immunosequencing to profile the T cell repertoires of 666 subjects and linked those repertoires to cytomegalovirus serostatus. A separate validation cohort of approximately 130 different subjects was used in addition to the 666-subject first cohort. To predict cytomegalovirus infection status, the study brought together high-throughput TCR immunosequencing, statistical association of individual TCRs with disease status, and machine learning. To study patterns of TCR occurrence, a later analysis re-analyzed previously published TCR beta repertoires from hundreds of donors and added high-resolution HLA genotyping. Rather than using new phenotypic data, the later analysis identified candidate immune exposures from TCR beta sequences and from how often those sequences occurred across donors. To decide whether each TCR beta V gene segment behaved as functional or pseudogenic, an earlier analysis of some 600 of the donors relied on high-throughput TCR beta sequencing. Donor age, sex, ethnicity and CMV serostatus were compiled together with the repertoire data. A later genetic analysis took genome-wide SNP genotypes for about 55% of the 666 donors and used that subset as a discovery cohort. All discovery cohort repertoires had been generated on a single sequencing platform. Both class I and class II loci were covered by HLA typing, at four-digit resolution. Typing coverage varied by locus: about 629-640 donors for A, B, C, DRB1 and DQB1; roughly 560 for DQA1; some 610 for DPA1; approximately 470 for DPB1. A few DR-DQ haplotypes were treated as single units for association and clustering because of strong linkage in the cohort. Among over 350 genotyped donors of the cohort, an average of approximately 250,000 unique TCR beta nucleotide sequences were sequenced per donor, around a sixth of them non-productive. General conclusions and limits of the study: Correlated functional status among segregating V segments might be attributable to linkage disequilibrium, but an unknown experimental factor could not be ruled out. A total of 150 to 200 TCR beta chains were listed by the study as associated with cytomegalovirus. Compared with the roughly 700-donor mean, donors in an Asian-associated ancestry cluster had fewer N-insertions in productive TCRs, according to a later genetic analysis. The classifier was reported to diagnose cytomegalovirus status with high specificity and sensitivity in both the original cohort and the validation cohort. Strong co-occurrence of HLA alleles, especially DR and DQ, made assigning TCR associations to individual alleles difficult. In a later analysis, HLA-associated TCR beta chains were found to be more clonally expanded and to have lower generation probabilities than equally common non-associated chains. In a later analysis, TCR association rates were found to vary across HLA loci, with the most associated TCRs seen for DRB1 alleles and the fewest for HLA-C alleles. Because HLA typing was unavailable for some donors at each locus, only the typed subset was used in association tests. Most CMV-associated TCR beta chains appeared to be HLA-restricted in a later analysis, and the HLA associations seemed to be driven largely by CMV exposure. The 87-base-pair reads could not distinguish some IMGT-functional V segments, including TRBV6-2 and TRBV6-3, so those segments were excluded. A later analysis reported that several top co-occurrence clusters appeared linked to parvovirus B19, influenza, CMV and Epstein-Barr virus. An earlier analysis of approximately 600 of the donors showed that most TCR beta V segments appeared in productive rearrangements either about 90% or about 30% of the time, which broadly matched IMGT annotations. In a later analysis, 15,000 to 20,000 TCR beta sequences were associated with specific HLA alleles at a false discovery rate of 0.05. V-gene and J-gene trimming of TCR beta chains was associated with a missense DCLRE1C variant in a later genetic analysis, and the association was replicated in an independent cohort. A further reported finding was that TCR beta sequences accurately predicted the HLA-A and HLA-B alleles for most subjects in the first cohort. Because counts were too low, roughly 18 rarely observed V segments, including chromosome 9 orphons, were left out of the earlier analysis of over 550 of the donors. In vitro tests confirmed that a few of the cytomegalovirus-associated TCR beta chains recognize cytomegalovirus antigens. While some public TCRs were present in many individuals, most TCR sequences turned up only very rarely across donors. The authors suggested that the approach could potentially be generalized to other disease states and immunological phenotypes. Roughly uniform sequencing depth across donors was assumed in presence/absence analyses, although this assumption may not hold. CMV serostatus was the only immune exposure information available for the cohort. Only TCR beta chains were sequenced in this cohort, and the absence of alpha or paired-chain data limited detectable features. The sequencing pipeline was judged likely to have produced a cluster of highly shared sequence variants as a technical artifact.

This clone occurred a few times. The target of this receptor is not known. Base qualities are missing; no much larger clone stands one base away. In total, about 650 healthy bone marrow donors made up the cohort. At the time of sampling, every cohort member was nominally healthy, though immune exposures that went unrecorded were likely present. The donor was CMV seronegative and belonged to the group of over 350 seronegative cohort members. Every donor gave a peripheral blood sample, and the peripheral blood mononuclear cells from that sample were used for TCR beta sequencing. The Qiagen DNeasy Blood Extraction Kit was used to extract genomic DNA from the blood cell samples. The receptor library was made with the immunoSEQ multiplex PCR assay. For the multiplex PCR, a mixture combining 60 forward primers for TCR Vbeta segments and 13 reverse primers for TCR Jbeta segments was used. The CDR3 region of rearranged TCR beta genes was amplified from genomic DNA with a multiplex PCR assay. Amplified TCR beta libraries were sequenced as 87-base-pair reads on the Illumina HiSeq System. In the source study's methods: Across the 670 or so repertoires, a later analysis counted tens of millions of unique TCR beta chains, around 11 million of which were shared by at least two donors. Raw reads were error-corrected and collapsed into unique sequences by a nearest-neighbor algorithm in which closely related sequences were merged to remove PCR and sequencing errors. To assign V, D and J gene segments, CDR3 sequences were aligned to IMGT reference sequences. For a sequence to be retained, a match of at least six nucleotides was required to both a V gene segment and a J gene segment. Rearrangements were classified as productive when the CDR3 lacked stop codons and remained in frame with V and J, and all other rearrangements were classified as non-productive. CDR3 was defined by IMGT convention, running from the second conserved V-encoded cysteine to the conserved J-encoded phenylalanine. The earlier analysis of about 500 of the donors excluded sequences that lacked an unambiguous match to a single V gene segment. An earlier analysis of just under 600 of the donors called V segments functional above 56.7% productive rearrangements and segregating when the between-donor standard deviation exceeded 5%. A statistical classification framework was built for diagnosing cytomegalovirus status from the catalog of TCR beta chain sequences. V and J gene assignment, in a later analysis, came from comparing TCR nucleotide sequences with IMGT/GENE-DB human TR gene sequences. The TCRdist pipeline was used in a later analysis to assign CDR3 sequences and most-parsimonious VDJ recombination scenarios. In a later analysis, each TCR beta chain was defined by its CDR3 amino acid sequence together with its V-gene family, and reads without a unique V-gene family were excluded. A later analysis removed 600 or so highly shared, low-generation-probability nucleotide sequences to deal with suspected cross-contamination and a sequencing artifact. A later analysis calculated a clonal expansion index for each public chain from normalized within-repertoire ranks of inferred template counts. In a later analysis, generation probabilities were computed using a VDJ recombination model fitted to out-of-frame rearrangements, and the results were checked against IGoR. In a later analysis, hypergeometric tests were used to score TCR-TCR, TCR-HLA and TCR-CMV co-occurrence, with a repertoire-size bias correction applied to TCR pairs. False discovery rates were estimated in a later analysis by permuting HLA or CMV assignments 20 times. In a later analysis, co-occurring TCRs were grouped using DBSCAN, and TCRdist sequence similarity was added for clustering within HLA-allele-positive subsets. Repertoires with fewer than 30,000 or more than 120,000 public chains were left out of co-occurrence clustering, as were five repertoires with anomalous nucleotide sharing. In its TCRdb copy, this immuneACCESS table keeps in-frame sequences only and misses some clones. Where compared with another copy, unresolved V genes explain less than half of these, and the others have no known cause. Clone size and the V and J calls come from that table; the DNA yielded D and trimming. The sample table records some 150,000 clones; around 80% of these occur just once. The ten largest clones represent 3.5% to 5.5% of the sample.

The CDR3 spans 14 residues, from the cysteine through the phenylalanine. Here the CDR3 DNA is all that survives: 42 bases in frame from base 1. V ends up 7 bases short and J 0 bases short, with an unmatched junction base count of 5. CDR1 and CDR2 are drawn from the germline V gene: MNHEY, SVGAGI. Sequenced material: PBMCs. This clonotype was obtained from a man aged 35-49 years in good health and CMV-seronegative. The V and J genes are TRBV6-5 and TRBJ1-1, and TRBD1 matches 7 of the central bases. The CDR3 loop reads CASNADRMNTEAFF. At the DNA level, the sequence is TGTGCCAGCAACGCGGACAGGATGAACACTGAAGCTTTCTTT.